This T cell receptor beta chain was sequenced for a study of OX40 agonist ivuxolimab in advanced cancers. Study-wide background: Ivuxolimab, which patients received intravenously every 2 weeks, was dosed at 0.01 to 10 mg/kg.

Sequenced by immunoSEQ multiplex PCR; TCRdb stores in-frame clones only, minus some. This sample carries about 82,000 clones, 75% to 90% of them seen once, and the ten largest clones take approximately 0.85%. This clone has a handful of counts. The antigen remains undetermined. The CDR3 runs to 13 residues. Germline V gene data show CDR1 as MNHEY and CDR2 as SMNVEV (reference sequence). V shed 2 bases and J shed 4 bases, with 8 bases lying between them. With baseline, cycle 4 day 1, and cycle 7 day 1 as timepoints, blood was sampled. Study results and caveats: At 0.1 to 3.0 mg/kg and by week 6, CD4+ and CD8+ T cells in the blood had expanded clonally.

The specimen was CD4+ or CD8+ T cells sorted from blood, collected in a trial of the OX40 agonist ivuxolimab. The TCR originated in an adult with an advanced solid tumor such as melanoma, head and neck, liver or kidney cancer. This chain links TRBV27 with TRBJ2-5; D is unresolved. In nucleotides, the CDR3 is TGTGCCAGCAGTTTAGGTATTCGAGAGACCCAGTACTTC. This codes for CASSLGIRETQYF.